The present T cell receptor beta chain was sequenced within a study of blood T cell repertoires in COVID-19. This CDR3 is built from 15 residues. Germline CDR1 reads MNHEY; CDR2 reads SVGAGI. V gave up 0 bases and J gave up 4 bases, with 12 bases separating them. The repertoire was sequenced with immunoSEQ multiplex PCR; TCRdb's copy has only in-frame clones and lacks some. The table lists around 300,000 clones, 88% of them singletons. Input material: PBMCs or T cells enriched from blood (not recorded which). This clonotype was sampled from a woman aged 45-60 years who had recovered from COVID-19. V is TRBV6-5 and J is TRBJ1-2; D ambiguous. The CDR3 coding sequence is TGTGCCAGCAGTTACTCGGAGGGCTCGCGCTATGGCTACACCTTC. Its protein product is CASSYSEGSRYGYTF.